Detailed here is one T cell receptor (beta chain). The record originates from a study of control samples from healthy donors and cancer patients. Germline values: CDR1 LNHDA, CDR2 SQIVND (reference sequence). V lost 4 bases and J 6 bases, leaving 18 bases between the germline ends. This CDR3 contains 16 residues. The table came from immunoSEQ multiplex PCR; TCRdb's copy has only in-frame clones and leaves some out. The sample contains about 150,000 clones, 93% of which appear only once. This sequence was found in a man between 50 and 59 years old in good health. Sequencing input: blood. The chain has TRBV19 and TRBJ2-2; D possibly uses TRBD1 or TRBD2 (5 bases each). CDR3 amino acids: CASSTGATEKAGELFF. As DNA, the CDR3 is TGTGCCAGTAGTACCGGGGCCACGGAGAAAGCCGGGGAGCTGTTTTTT.